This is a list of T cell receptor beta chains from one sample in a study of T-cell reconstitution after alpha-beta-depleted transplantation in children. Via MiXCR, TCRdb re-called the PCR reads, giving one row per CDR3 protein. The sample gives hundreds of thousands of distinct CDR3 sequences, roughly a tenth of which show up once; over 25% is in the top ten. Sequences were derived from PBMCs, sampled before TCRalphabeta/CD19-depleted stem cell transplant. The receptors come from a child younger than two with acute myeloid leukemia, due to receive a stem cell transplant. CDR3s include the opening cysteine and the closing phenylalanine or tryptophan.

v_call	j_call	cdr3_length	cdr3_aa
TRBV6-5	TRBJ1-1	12	CASSYRGGQAFF
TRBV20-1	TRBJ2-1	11	CSARDWPEQFF
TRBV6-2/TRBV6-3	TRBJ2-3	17	CASSYPSAGEITDTQYF
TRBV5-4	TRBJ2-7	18	CASSFWRRGRPGRYEQYF
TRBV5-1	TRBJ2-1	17	CASSLISRTSGYNEQFF
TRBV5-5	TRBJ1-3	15	CASSPGTLLGNTIYF
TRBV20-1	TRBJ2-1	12	CSARGTNNEQFF
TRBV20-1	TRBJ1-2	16	CSARGRVRGPNYGYTF
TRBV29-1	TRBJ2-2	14	CSVDDYSGAGELFF
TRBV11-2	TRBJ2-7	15	CASSLDLGSSYEQYF
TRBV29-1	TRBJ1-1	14	CSVGTGFSNTEAFF